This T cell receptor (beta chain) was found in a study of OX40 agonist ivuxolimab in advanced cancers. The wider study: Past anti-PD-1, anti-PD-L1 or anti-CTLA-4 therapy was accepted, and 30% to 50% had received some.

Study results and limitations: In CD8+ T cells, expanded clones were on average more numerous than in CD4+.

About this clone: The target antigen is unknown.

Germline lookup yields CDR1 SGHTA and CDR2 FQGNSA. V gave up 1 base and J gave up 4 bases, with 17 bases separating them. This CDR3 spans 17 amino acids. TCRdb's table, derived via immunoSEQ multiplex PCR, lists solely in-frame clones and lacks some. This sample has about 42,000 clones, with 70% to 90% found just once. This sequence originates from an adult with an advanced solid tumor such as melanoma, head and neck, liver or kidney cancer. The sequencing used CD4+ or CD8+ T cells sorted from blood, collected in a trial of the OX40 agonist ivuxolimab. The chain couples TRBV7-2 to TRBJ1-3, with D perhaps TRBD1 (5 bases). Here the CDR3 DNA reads TGTGCCAGCAGCTTAGTTTACAGGACGTCCCCAGGAAACACCATATATTTT. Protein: CASSLVYRTSPGNTIYF.